Below, 28 T cell receptor beta chains from the same sample are listed, as sequenced in a study of yellow fever vaccine responses in identical twins. Each CDR3 protein is one row after TCRdb ran MiXCR on the RT-PCR reads. Of approximately 16,000 distinct CDR3 sequences listed, 80% to 85% are singletons. This material consisted of T cells from blood (PBMCs), unsorted or a sorted subset (not recorded which), taken before or after yellow fever vaccination (not recorded which). The receptors originated from a woman aged 18-29 years who received the yellow fever vaccine.

This rearrangement joins TRBV30 to TRBJ1-1; 7 nucleotides align to TRBD1. The germline CDR1 and CDR2 sequences are GTSNPN and SVGIG (reference sequence). J lost 6 bases, V lost 0 bases, and 7 bases had no gene match. This CDR3 has 14 residues. CDR3 bases: TGTGCCTGGAGTGTACTCGAAGGGGGCCCTGAAGCTTTCTTT. Translated: CAWSVLEGGPEAFF.

This sequence joins TRBV7-9 and TRBJ2-1, with 11 bases aligning to TRBD2. Germline-derived CDR1 and CDR2 are SEHNR and FQNEAQ (reference sequence). The CDR3 contains 15 residues. The trim removed 3 bases at V and 5 bases at J, leaving 3 bases unmatched. The CDR3 region is CASSFGTSGNNEQFF. CDR3 coding DNA: TGTGCCAGCAGCTTTGGGACTAGCGGCAACAATGAGCAGTTCTTC. The variable domain in full, completed from reference TRBV7-9 and TRBJ2-1, reads DTGVSQNPRHKITKRGQNVTFRCDPISEHNRLYWYRQTLGQGPEFLTYFQNEAQLEKSRLLSDRFSAERPKGSFSTLEIQRTEQGDSAMYLCASSFGTSGNNEQFFGPGTRLTVL.

The chain uses TRBV10-3 and TRBJ1-5, with a possible D match to TRBD1 (5 bases). The germline CDR1 and CDR2 sequences are ENHRY and SYGVKD. V lost 7 bases to trimming and J lost 6 bases, with 19 bases between them. This CDR3 contains 15 residues. In DNA form, the CDR3 reads TGTGCCATCAAGCCCAGGGTAGCGGGTTGTCAGCCCCAGCATTTT. It is translated as CAIKPRVAGCQPQHF.

The chain has TRBV11-2 and TRBJ2-7, with D unresolved. The CDR3 sequence is 13 residues long. CDR1 is SGHAT and CDR2 is FQNNGV in the germline V gene. Between the trimmed V and J ends, which lost 5 bases and 2 bases, there was a span of 10 bases. CDR3 residues: CASSRGRAYEQYF. As DNA, the CDR3 is TGTGCCAGCAGCCGTGGTCGCGCCTACGAGCAGTACTTC.

The chain is built from TRBV7-9 and TRBJ2-1; 8 bases agree with TRBD1. CDR3 size: 16 residues. The V gene end was trimmed by 3 bases and the J gene end by 8 bases; junction bases not matched to a gene: 12. Germline-derived CDR1 and CDR2 are SEHNR and FQNEAQ (reference sequence). The CDR3 bases are TGTGCCAGCAGCTTTGGTGAGACAGGGGAGGTTCATGAGCAGTTCTTC. This codes for CASSFGETGEVHEQFF.

The DNA for the CDR3 is TGTGCCTGGAGTGAAACAGGGGCCCACGAGCAGTACTTC. It encodes CAWSETGAHEQYF. The J gene is TRBJ2-7, the V gene TRBV30; 7 bases line up with TRBD1. CDR1 and CDR2 from the germline V gene are GTSNPN and SVGIG (reference sequence). This CDR3 is 13 amino acids long. J lost 5 bases, V lost 1 base, and 5 bases had no gene match.

This rearrangement joins TRBV29-1 to TRBJ2-3; TRBD2 might be the D (6 bases). The V end lost 6 bases, the J end lost 4 bases, and 14 bases lay between the germline ends. Germline CDR1 reads SQVTM; CDR2 reads ANQGSEA. This CDR3 contains 13 residues. CDR3 nucleotides: TGCAGCGTCGGCCTCGGGAGCGCAGATACGCAGTATTTT. This sequence encodes CSVGLGSADTQYF.

V gene TRBV10-1 combines with J gene TRBJ2-3, with 9 positions matching TRBD1. The CDR3 has 14 residues. Germline CDR1 WNHNN, CDR2 SYGVQD (reference sequence). With 8 bases clipped from V and 4 bases from J, the junction kept 7 bases outside the gene matches. Here the CDR3 reads CASAGTGLPDTQYF. CDR3 DNA: TGCGCCAGCGCCGGGACAGGGCTGCCAGATACGCAGTATTTT.

V and J are TRBV6-5 and TRBJ2-7; 7 nucleotides match TRBD2. CDR1 and CDR2 (germline): MNHEY, SVGAGI. V was clipped by 2 bases and J by 1 base; unmatched bases: 8. The CDR3 is made up of 16 amino acids. This CDR3 reads CASSYDSGLASYEQYF. In DNA, the CDR3 is TGTGCCAGCAGTTACGATAGCGGGCTAGCTTCCTACGAGCAGTACTTC.

CDR3 DNA sequence: TGTGCCAGCAGCTTAGGGGACAGGGGAAACATTCAGTACTTC. Translated: CASSLGDRGNIQYF. This sequence joins TRBV7-2 and TRBJ2-4, with TRBD1 identical over 10 bases. CDR3 length: 14 amino acids. V lost 1 base and J lost 6; bases outside the gene matches: 0. Germline CDR1 SGHTA, CDR2 FQGNSA. Complete variable domain (other parts from reference TRBV7-2 and TRBJ2-4): GAGVSQSPSNKVTEKGKDVELRCDPISGHTALYWYRQSLGQGLEFLIYFQGNSAPDKSGLPSDRFSAERTGGSVSTLTIQRTQQEDSAVYLCASSLGDRGNIQYFGAGTRLSVL.

The chain recombines TRBV4-2 with TRBJ2-3, with D maybe TRBD2 (5 bases). V lost 1 base and J lost 2, with 10 bases in between. CDR3 size: 15 residues. From germline, CDR1 is LGHNA and CDR2 YNFKEQ. This chain's CDR3 is CASSQGNGNTDTQYF. In DNA, the CDR3 is TGTGCCAGCAGCCAAGGGAACGGGAACACAGATACGCAGTATTTT.

V and J are TRBV3-1 and TRBJ2-7; a possible D gene is TRBD2 (5 bases). This CDR3 is 15 amino acids long. V lost 0 bases and J 0 bases, leaving 9 bases between the germline ends. Germline values: CDR1 LGHDT, CDR2 YNNKEL (reference sequence). DNA of the CDR3: TGTGCCAGCAGCCAAGATCCCGGGGACTCCTACGAGCAGTACTTC. Translating gives CASSQDPGDSYEQYF.

The chain combines TRBV21-1 with TRBJ2-1; TRBD2, the table's D call, was not compared with the DNA. TRBV21-1 is described as a pseudogene. The CDR3 loop spans 19 amino acids. CDR3 sequence (DNA): TGTGCCAGCAGCAAAAAGGGGGGCGGGAGGGCCTGGCCTTACAATGAGCAGTTCTTC. Translating it yields CASSKKGGGRAWPYNEQFF.

This chain uses TRBV19 with TRBJ2-1; a weak D match, TRBD2 (6 bases). The germline V gene encodes CDR1 LNHDA and CDR2 SQIVND (reference sequence). This CDR3 region has 14 residues. V dropped 1 base and J dropped 7 bases, with 11 bases sitting between them. CDR3 sequence reads: CASSIGGAGNEQFF. CDR3 bases: TGTGCCAGTAGTATAGGCGGGGCGGGGAATGAGCAGTTCTTC.

The chain links TRBV18 to TRBJ1-5; D might be TRBD1 (5 bases). The V gene lost 3 bases and the J gene lost 1 base, with 13 bases spanning the gap. The CDR3 is 16 amino acids. Germline V gene lookup returns CDR1 KGHSH and CDR2 LQKENI. The CDR3 sequence: CASSPNAGRSNQPQHF. As DNA, the CDR3 is TGTGCCAGCTCACCTAACGCAGGGAGAAGCAATCAGCCCCAGCATTTT.

The rearrangement uses TRBV9 and TRBJ1-5; D is ambiguous. The CDR3 is 13 amino acids. Germline V gene lookup returns CDR1 SGDLS and CDR2 YYNGEE. The ends were cut back, 0 bases at V and 4 bases at J, with 5 bases in the middle. In nucleotides, the CDR3 is TGTGCCAGCAGCGTAGATCCAAATCAGCCCCAGCATTTT. Its protein product is CASSVDPNQPQHF.

The chain is built from TRBV29-1 and TRBJ1-1, with a weak D call TRBD1 (5 bases). V was clipped by 7 bases and J by 1 base, with 19 bases between them. Germline V gene lookup returns CDR1 SQVTM and CDR2 ANQGSEA. This CDR3 has 15 residues. This chain's CDR3 is CSAKQDWGENTEAFF. The CDR3 DNA sequence: TGCAGCGCCAAACAGGACTGGGGGGAGAACACTGAAGCTTTCTTT.

This rearrangement joins TRBV3-1 to TRBJ1-1; D unresolved. Germline V gene data show CDR1 as LGHDT and CDR2 as YNNKEL (reference sequence). CDR3 length: 12 residues. Trimming stripped 3 bases from V and 4 bases from J, with 6 bases between. The CDR3 reads CASSHRTTEAFF. The CDR3 DNA reads as TGTGCCAGCAGCCACCGGACCACTGAAGCTTTCTTT.

This chain uses TRBV29-1 with TRBJ2-7, with a tentative D call TRBD2 (7 bases). Per the germline V gene, CDR1 is SQVTM and CDR2 is ANQGSEA. V was pared by 7 bases and J by 5 bases, with 15 bases between. The CDR3 runs to 12 residues. The CDR3: CSAVRGADEQYF. The CDR3 DNA reads as TGCAGCGCGGTTCGGGGGGCGGACGAGCAGTACTTC.

This clonotype was observed once. J is TRBJ1-1 and V is TRBV11-3; a weak D match, TRBD1 (5 bases). This CDR3 has 13 residues. Germline CDR1 is SGHNT and CDR2 is YENEEA. V was pared by 4 bases and J by 5 bases, with 11 bases between. CDR3 loop: CASSSYGGTEAFF. CDR3 in DNA: TGTGCCAGCAGCTCCTATGGGGGGACTGAAGCTTTCTTT.

This chain connects TRBV2 to TRBJ2-5; D is unresolved. This CDR3 comprises 13 residues. Germline CDR1 SNHLY, CDR2 FYNNEI. The V end was cut by 10 bases, the J end by 1 base, with 13 bases between. The CDR3 sequence: CANSGPLQETQYF. The CDR3, as DNA: TGTGCCAACTCTGGACCGCTCCAAGAGACCCAGTACTTC.

This clonotype appeared once. The chain couples TRBV4-2 to TRBJ2-3; D ambiguous. The CDR3 consists of 16 residues. The V and J ends lost 4 bases and 2 bases respectively, with 16 bases between them. From germline, CDR1 is LGHNA and CDR2 YNFKEQ. CDR3 protein: CASSRRGGHTTDTQYF. As DNA, the CDR3 is TGTGCCAGCAGCCGCAGAGGTGGGCACACCACAGATACGCAGTATTTT.

This clonotype was seen once. The chain employs TRBV18 and TRBJ2-7; D is perhaps TRBD1 or TRBD2 (5 bases each). CDR1 KGHSH and CDR2 LQKENI come from the germline V gene. V was shortened by 3 bases and J by 3 bases, with 12 bases between the two germline ends. The CDR3 is 14 amino acids. The DNA of the CDR3 is TGTGCCAGCTCACCGATGGGACCTGACTACGAGCAGTACTTC. Its translation is CASSPMGPDYEQYF.

This clonotype was seen once. The chain recombines TRBV11-2 with TRBJ2-7; D is unclear. Trimming removed 5 bases from V and 3 bases from J, with 14 bases in between. Germline CDR1 and CDR2: SGHAT and FQNNGV. The CDR3 contains 14 residues. The CDR3 spells CASSPARTGYEQYF. The CDR3 DNA follows: TGTGCCAGCAGCCCTGCCCGGACCGGCTACGAGCAGTACTTC.

V gene TRBV5-6 combines with J gene TRBJ1-1; D is undetermined. V shed 1 base and J shed 1 base, with 14 bases lying between them. The germline gives CDR1 SGHDT, CDR2 YYEEEE. The CDR3 consists of 16 residues. CDR3 nucleotide sequence: TGTGCCAGCAGCTTGTCGGACCGACCAAGGAACACTGAAGCTTTCTTT. It specifies CASSLSDRPRNTEAFF. The entire variable domain, with the rest obtained from reference TRBV5-6 and TRBJ1-1, is as follows: DAGVTQSPTHLIKTRGQQVTLRCSPKSGHDTVSWYQQALGQGPQFIFQYYEEEERQRGNFPDRFSGHQFPNYSSELNVNALLLGDSALYLCASSLSDRPRNTEAFFGQGTRLTVV.

This rearrangement joins TRBV30 to TRBJ2-3; no firm D call. Trimming removed 0 bases at V and 2 bases at J, with 6 bases between. This CDR3 region has 13 residues. Germline V CDR1 and CDR2: GTSNPN, SVGIG (reference sequence). The CDR3 DNA reads TGTGCCTGGAGTGTAGGGTTCACAGATACGCAGTATTTT. The encoded protein is CAWSVGFTDTQYF.

This rearrangement joins TRBV4-1 to TRBJ2-1; 9 positions agree with TRBD2. This CDR3 is 15 amino acids long. J was trimmed by 4 bases and V by 4 bases; bases with no gene match: 5. Germline CDR1 MGHRA, CDR2 YSYEKL. The CDR3 here is CASSPSGNVYNEQFF. DNA for the CDR3: TGCGCCAGCAGCCCTAGCGGGAACGTTTACAATGAGCAGTTCTTC.

The gene calls are TRBV4-3 and TRBJ2-2, with D possibly TRBD1 on 5 matching bases. Germline V CDR1 and CDR2: LGHNA, YSLEER. The ends were cut back, 7 bases at V and 2 bases at J, with 17 bases in the middle. This CDR3 is 16 amino acids long. The CDR3 nucleotides read TGCGCCAGCACCCTCGCGCGGACAACCAACACCGGGGAGCTGTTTTTT. Its protein product is CASTLARTTNTGELFF.